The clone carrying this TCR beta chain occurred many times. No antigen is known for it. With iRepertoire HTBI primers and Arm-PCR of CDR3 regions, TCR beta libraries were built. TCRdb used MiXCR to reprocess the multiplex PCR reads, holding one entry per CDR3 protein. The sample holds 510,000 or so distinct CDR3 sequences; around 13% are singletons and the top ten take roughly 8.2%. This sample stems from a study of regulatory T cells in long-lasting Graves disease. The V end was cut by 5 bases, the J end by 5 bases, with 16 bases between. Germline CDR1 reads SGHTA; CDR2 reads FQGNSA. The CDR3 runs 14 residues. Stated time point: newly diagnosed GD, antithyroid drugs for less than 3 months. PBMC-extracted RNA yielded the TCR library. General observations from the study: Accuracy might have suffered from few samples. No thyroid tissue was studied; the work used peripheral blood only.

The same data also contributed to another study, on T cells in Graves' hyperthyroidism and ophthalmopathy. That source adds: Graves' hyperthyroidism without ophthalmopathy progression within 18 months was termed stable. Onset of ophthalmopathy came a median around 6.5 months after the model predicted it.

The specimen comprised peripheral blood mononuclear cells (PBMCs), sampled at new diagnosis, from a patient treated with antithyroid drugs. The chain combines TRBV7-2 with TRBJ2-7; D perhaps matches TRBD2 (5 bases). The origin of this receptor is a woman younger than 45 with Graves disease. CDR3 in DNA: TGTGCCAGCAGCGCCCAGGACTTATTCGACGAGCAGTACTTC. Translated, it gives CASSAQDLFDEQYF.